These T cell receptor beta chains were read from a single sample in a study of blood T cell repertoires in COVID-19. Profiled with immunoSEQ multiplex PCR; TCRdb holds only in-frame clones, not every one. The data show 200,000 to 250,000 clones, around nine tenths seen once. The sequenced sample consisted of peripheral blood. The receptors were sampled from a woman in her seventies with active or convalescent COVID-19. Each CDR3 is given with its conserved first and last residue. The D gene is left open where the match is weak. Clone size, where shown, is once, few, many, or a class for clones that have expanded.

once,TRBJ2-5,TRBD2,TRBV5-1,TGCGCCAGCAGCTTGGAGTCGGGGGGTATAGAGACCCAGTACTTC,CASSLESGGIETQYF
once,TRBJ1-2,TRBD1,TRBV2,TGTGCCAGCAGTCATCCGGGACAGGGAGCCTATGGCTACACCTTC,CASSHPGQGAYGYTF
NA,TRBJ1-4,NA,TRBV4-2,TGTGCCAGCAGCCAAGGCCCCCGGGGTTCGGGAAATGAAAAACTGTTTTTT,CASSQGPRGSGNEKLFF
NA,TRBJ2-3,TRBD2,TRBV5-1,TGCGCCAGCAGCTTGGGCCGCGGGGGAGCAGATACGCAGTATTTT,CASSLGRGGADTQYF
NA,TRBJ2-2,NA,TRBV7-6,TGTGCCAGCAGCCGGGACTTCCTAAACACCGGGGAGCTGTTTTTT,CASSRDFLNTGELFF
few,TRBJ1-1,NA,TRBV5-8,TGTGCCAGCAGCCGACGGGGTCTACGGAACACTGAAGCTTTCTTT,CASSRRGLRNTEAFF
once,TRBJ2-4,TRBD1,TRBV6-6,TGTGCCAGCAGTGTACCACGACAGGGGGGAGAAAACATTCAGTACTTC,CASSVPRQGGENIQYF
NA,TRBJ1-1,NA,TRBV5-1,TGCGCCAGCGGTCCAGTGAACACTGAAGCTTTCTTT,CASGPVNTEAFF
NA,TRBJ2-2,NA,TRBV10-1,TGCGCCAGCAGGAGGACCGTGGGGACAGGGGAGCTGTTTTTT,CASRRTVGTGELFF
NA,TRBJ1-4,NA,TRBV12-3/TRBV12-4,TGTGCCAGCAGTTGGCGGAGTAATGAAAAACTGTTTTTT,CASSWRSNEKLFF
NA,TRBJ2-7,NA,TRBV6-1,TGTGCCAGCAGTGAAGCACAGGGCAGACTTTACGAGCAGTACTTC,CASSEAQGRLYEQYF
few,TRBJ1-6,NA,TRBV9,TGTGCCAGCAGCCCCGACGCCAGGGCTGATAATTCACCCCTCCACTTT,CASSPDARADNSPLHF
NA,TRBJ2-7,TRBD2,TRBV11-2,TGTGCCAGCAGCTTAGATCCGCGGGGGAGGTACGAGCAGTACTTC,CASSLDPRGRYEQYF
few,TRBJ1-6,TRBD1,TRBV7-8,TGTGCCAGCAGCTTGGGGACAGCTAATTCACCCCTCCACTTT,CASSLGTANSPLHF
NA,TRBJ1-3,NA,TRBV3-1/TRBV3-2,TGTGCCAGCAGCCAAGTCGCTTCGACAGATGGCAGAAACACCATATATTTT,CASSQVASTDGRNTIYF
NA,TRBJ2-3,TRBD2,TRBV9,TGTGCCAGCAGCGTAGCAGCGGGGGGTAACACAGATACGCAGTATTTT,CASSVAAGGNTDTQYF
NA,TRBJ1-5,TRBD1,TRBV5-1,TGCGCCAGCAGCTCCGGACAGGGAGGTCAGCCCCAGCATTTT,CASSSGQGGQPQHF
NA,TRBJ2-2,TRBD2,TRBV7-6,TGTGCCAGCAGCCTTACGGGACTAGTTGACACCGGGGAGCTGTTTTTT,CASSLTGLVDTGELFF
NA,TRBJ2-1,TRBD2,TRBV9,TGTGCCAGCAGCCCCCGGACTAGCGGGGGCAGCTCCTACAATGAGCAGTTCTTC,CASSPRTSGGSSYNEQFF
NA,TRBJ2-4,NA,TRBV9,TGTGCCAGCAGCCTATCGGGGGCACGGCCGCGGGGGACAAACATTCAGTACTTC,CASSLSGARPRGTNIQYF
NA,TRBJ1-6,NA,TRBV3-1/TRBV3-2,TGTGCCAGCAGCCAAGATTTGTTCGCCAGAAATTCACCCCTCCACTTT,CASSQDLFARNSPLHF
NA,TRBJ2-5,TRBD1,TRBV5-4,TGTGCCAGCAGCCCGGACAGGGGGGGCAAAGAGACCCAGTACTTC,CASSPDRGGKETQYF
NA,TRBJ2-1,NA,TRBV6-1,TGTGCCAGCAGTGATTTCAGTACAGGCCAGTTCTTC,CASSDFSTGQFF
NA,TRBJ2-7,NA,TRBV19,TGTGCCAGTAGTTACGGGGTACAGGGCGAGCAGTACTTC,CASSYGVQGEQYF
NA,TRBJ2-7,NA,TRBV7-2,TGTGCCAGCAGCTCCTTGACAGTACACGAGCAGTACTTC,CASSSLTVHEQYF
NA,TRBJ1-5,TRBD1,TRBV19,TGTGCCAGTGGGTCCCGGACAGGGGGTCAGCCCCAGCATTTT,CASGSRTGGQPQHF
NA,TRBJ1-1,TRBD1,TRBV7-6,TGTGCCAGCAGCTTAGGCGGGGCCGGGACAGTGAACACTGAAGCTTTCTTT,CASSLGGAGTVNTEAFF
NA,TRBJ1-1,TRBD1,TRBV7-2,TGTGCCAGCAGCCCCCAGGGGGGCCTCTTGGGAAACACTGAAGCTTTCTTT,CASSPQGGLLGNTEAFF
NA,TRBJ1-2,TRBD1,TRBV10-3,TGTGCCATCAGTGACGACAGGGGGTATGGCTACACCTTC,CAISDDRGYGYTF
NA,TRBJ2-1,NA,TRBV12-5,TGTGCTAGTGGTTTGTCAAAGGACAGAGAGCAGTTCTTC,CASGLSKDREQFF
NA,TRBJ2-7,NA,TRBV6-5,TGTGCCAGCAGATTAGACAGGCCGTCCTACGAGCAGTACTTC,CASRLDRPSYEQYF
NA,TRBJ2-7,TRBD1,TRBV20-1,TGCAGTGCTAGTTCCGGACAGGGTGCCCACGAGCAGTACTTC,CSASSGQGAHEQYF